The 26 T cell receptor beta chains reported below all come from one sample, sequenced in a study of PD-L1 blockade in urothelial cancer. Regarding time point: peripheral blood 6 weeks after treatment start. Here immunoSEQ multiplex PCR was the method, and the copy in TCRdb shows in-frame clones only, minus some. The sample lists about 130,000 clones, about 82% occurring once. Sequenced here: PBMCs, sampled around atezolizumab (anti-PD-L1) treatment. These receptors all stem from a man aged 45-65 years with urothelial cancer.

This rearrangement joins TRBV5-1 to TRBJ1-4; D is unclear. There are 14 residues in the CDR3. The germline CDR1 and CDR2 sequences are SGHRS and YFSETQ. Between the trimmed V and J ends, which lost 3 bases and 6 bases, there was a span of 12 bases. CDR3 nucleotides: TGCGCCAGCAGCTCAACCAGTCTTGATGAAAAACTGTTTTTT. Amino acids: CASSSTSLDEKLFF. Full variable domain (rest looked up from reference TRBV5-1 and TRBJ1-4): KAGVTQTPRYLIKTRGQQVTLSCSPISGHRSVSWYQQTPGQGLQFLFEYFSETQRNKGNFPGRFSGRQFSNSRSEMNVSTLELGDSALYLCASSSTSLDEKLFFGSGTQLSVL.

In this sample, this clone turned up once. V and J are TRBV5-1 and TRBJ1-1; perhaps TRBD1 as D (5 bases). CDR3 length: 16 residues. The V gene lost 4 bases and the J gene lost 6 bases, with 22 bases spanning the gap. CDR1 SGHRS and CDR2 YFSETQ come from the germline V gene. The CDR3 is CASSAGVGGVRPEAFF. CDR3 bases: TGCGCCAGCAGCGCCGGGGTCGGAGGGGTCAGGCCTGAAGCTTTCTTT.

This clone came up a few times. The chain links TRBV19 to TRBJ1-5; TRBD1 agrees at 8 bases. The V gene end was trimmed by 5 bases and the J gene end by 1 base; junction bases not matched to a gene: 4. The CDR3 has 15 residues. CDR1 is LNHDA, CDR2 SQIVND, per germline (reference sequence). CDR3 residues: CASSAGQGSNQPQHF. The DNA of the CDR3 is TGTGCCAGTAGTGCAGGACAGGGAAGCAATCAGCCCCAGCATTTT. Complete variable domain (other parts from reference TRBV19 and TRBJ1-5): DGGITQSPKYLFRKEGQNVTLSCEQNLNHDAMYWYRQDPGQGLRLIYYSQIVNDFQKGDIAEGYSVSREKKESFPLTVTSAQKNPTAFYLCASSAGQGSNQPQHFGDGTRLSIL.

The J gene is TRBJ2-3, the V gene TRBV5-6, with no clear D. Trimming left V 0 bases short and J 7 bases short, with 12 bases between. The germline V gene has CDR1 SGHDT and CDR2 YYEEEE. The CDR3 has 14 residues. The CDR3 sequence is CASSLGGNQNTQYF. The CDR3 DNA sequence: TGTGCCAGCAGCTTGGGCGGTAACCAAAATACGCAGTATTTT. The whole variable domain, filled in from reference TRBV5-6 and TRBJ2-3, reads DAGVTQSPTHLIKTRGQQVTLRCSPKSGHDTVSWYQQALGQGPQFIFQYYEEEERQRGNFPDRFSGHQFPNYSSELNVNALLLGDSALYLCASSLGGNQNTQYFGPGTRLTVL.

The chain recombines TRBV11-2 with TRBJ2-2, with 7 bases lining up with TRBD1. Trimming removed 5 bases from V and 1 base from J; junction bases left unmatched: 7. CDR3 length equals 16 residues. Germline CDR1 reads SGHAT; CDR2 reads FQNNGV. The CDR3 DNA is TGTGCCAGCAGCCTCCAGACAGGGAAGAACACCGGGGAGCTGTTTTTT. Translated: CASSLQTGKNTGELFF. The full variable domain, with the rest looked up from reference TRBV11-2 and TRBJ2-2, is EAGVAQSPRYKIIEKRQSVAFWCNPISGHATLYWYQQILGQGPKLLIQFQNNGVVDDSQLPKDRFSAERLKGVDSTLKIQPAKLEDSAVYLCASSLQTGKNTGELFFGEGSRLTVL.

This chain joins TRBV28 and TRBJ2-3, with TRBD2 identical over 13 bases. CDR3 length equals 17 residues. Germline V CDR1 and CDR2: MDHEN, SYDVKM. V dropped 10 bases and J dropped 0; count of bases not matched to a gene: 10. The CDR3 nucleotides are TGTGCCACCCTACCGGCGGGACTAGCGGGAAGCACAGATACGCAGTATTTT. It yields the protein CATLPAGLAGSTDTQYF.

The chain recombines TRBV2 with TRBJ1-1; D gene unclear. The CDR3 has 13 residues. Germline CDR1 and CDR2: SNHLY and FYNNEI. Trimming left V 1 base short and J 10 bases short, with 13 bases between. The CDR3 is CASSEVQRAGAFF. The CDR3 nucleotides read TGTGCCAGCAGTGAAGTTCAGCGCGCGGGAGCTTTCTTT.

This chain links TRBV7-9 with TRBJ2-4; D perhaps matches TRBD2 (7 bases). V gave up 5 bases and J gave up 8 bases, with 16 bases separating them. There are 14 residues in the CDR3. Germline CDR1 SEHNR, CDR2 FQNEAQ (reference sequence). The CDR3 protein is CASSPRGGMDIQYF. The CDR3 nucleotides are TGTGCCAGCAGCCCCAGGGGAGGGATGGACATTCAGTACTTC.

The chain carries TRBV5-1 and TRBJ2-3, with a possible D match to TRBD1 (5 bases). The V end lost 2 bases, the J end lost 6 bases, and 13 bases lay between the germline ends. The CDR3 contains 14 residues. CDR1 SGHRS and CDR2 YFSETQ come from the germline V gene. In nucleotides, the CDR3 is TGCGCCAGCAGCTTTTCCAGGGTGGTGGATACGCAGTATTTT. It is translated as CASSFSRVVDTQYF.

The chain joins TRBV6-1 to TRBJ1-6; D might be TRBD1 (5 bases). The CDR3 spans 14 residues. CDR1 and CDR2 from the germline V gene are MNHNS and SASEGT. V gave up 2 bases and J gave up 7 bases, with 9 bases separating them. CDR3 nucleotides: TGTGCCAGCAGTGAATTAGACAGAAATTCACCCCTCCACTTT. This gives the protein CASSELDRNSPLHF.

V is TRBV28 and J is TRBJ2-3; D possibly corresponds to TRBD2 (5 bases). V gave up 6 bases and J gave up 4 bases, with 11 bases separating them. Germline CDR1 and CDR2: MDHEN and SYDVKM. This CDR3 spans 13 amino acids. CDR3: CASSRLAADTQYF. In DNA form, the CDR3 reads TGTGCCAGCAGCCGGCTAGCTGCAGATACGCAGTATTTT.

CDR3 protein: CASSVDMGQGSSYEQYF. As DNA, the CDR3 is TGTGCCAGCAGCGTAGATATGGGACAGGGAAGCTCCTACGAGCAGTACTTC. The chain has TRBV9 and TRBJ2-7, with TRBD1 identical over 9 bases. V lost 0 bases to trimming and J lost 0 bases; unmatched junction nucleotides: 7. Germline values: CDR1 SGDLS, CDR2 YYNGEE. This CDR3 has 17 residues.

J is TRBJ2-1 and V is TRBV30, with 7 bases fitting TRBD2. This CDR3 has 17 amino acids. The trim removed 0 bases at V and 5 bases at J, leaving 13 bases unmatched. Germline values: CDR1 GTSNPN, CDR2 SVGIG (reference sequence). The CDR3: CAWSVLGLADRHNEQFF. The CDR3 nucleotides read TGTGCCTGGAGTGTACTGGGTCTAGCGGACCGTCACAATGAGCAGTTCTTC.

J is TRBJ2-5 and V is TRBV28, with 8 bases aligning to TRBD2. The V segment lost 8 bases and the J segment 2 bases; nucleotides outside the gene matches: 7. The CDR3 consists of 14 residues. CDR1 and CDR2 (germline): MDHEN, SYDVKM. The CDR3 here is CASYKPGGQETQYF. The CDR3, as DNA: TGTGCCAGCTACAAGCCGGGAGGGCAAGAGACCCAGTACTTC.

In DNA form, the CDR3 reads TGCGCCAGCAGCACTGGTCTGACTAGCGGGAGAAGGGTTTACGAGCAGTACTTC. This translates into CASSTGLTSGRRVYEQYF. The chain carries TRBV5-1 and TRBJ2-7; TRBD2 matches 12 bases. V was clipped by 4 bases and J by 4 bases; unmatched bases: 15. CDR3 size: 18 residues. CDR1 and CDR2 from the germline V gene are SGHRS and YFSETQ.

The V call is TRBV11-2, the J call TRBJ1-2; 8 nucleotides agree with TRBD1. V dropped 1 base and J dropped 1; count of bases not matched to a gene: 8. CDR1 is SGHAT, CDR2 FQNNGV, per germline. This CDR3 spans 17 amino acids. The CDR3 is CASSLVTGGHSNYGYTF. DNA of the CDR3: TGTGCCAGCAGCTTAGTCACAGGGGGGCACAGTAACTATGGCTACACCTTC.

The gene calls are TRBV7-2 and TRBJ2-5, with a tentative D call TRBD1 (6 bases). The CDR3 is 11 amino acids. The ends were cut back, 5 bases at V and 7 bases at J, with 8 bases in the middle. Germline V gene data show CDR1 as SGHTA and CDR2 as FQGNSA. DNA for the CDR3: TGTGCCAGCAGCCAAGGGGGGACCCAGTACTTC. Protein product: CASSQGGTQYF.

This sequence joins TRBV19 and TRBJ2-1, with 9 bases matching TRBD2. The CDR3 extends over 13 amino acids. J lost 9 bases, V lost 8 bases, and 8 bases had no gene match. CDR1 is LNHDA and CDR2 is SQIVND in the germline V gene (reference sequence). The CDR3 nucleotides read TGTGCCAGTGGTAGCGGGAGTCGCGTTGAGCAGTTCTTC. It specifies CASGSGSRVEQFF.

The chain employs TRBV7-9 and TRBJ2-5, with D uncertain. Trimming took off 3 bases at V and 3 bases at J, with 8 bases between the two ends. Germline V gives CDR1 SEHNR, CDR2 FQNEAQ (reference sequence). The CDR3 spans 13 residues. The CDR3 spells CASSFPDKETQYF. The CDR3 DNA sequence: TGTGCCAGCAGCTTCCCAGATAAAGAGACCCAGTACTTC.

The chain uses TRBV4-1 and TRBJ2-4; D may be TRBD2 (5 bases). The germline V gene has CDR1 MGHRA and CDR2 YSYEKL. Trimming left V 0 bases short and J 1 base short, with 16 bases between. The CDR3 runs to 18 residues. CDR3 protein: CASSQDMAEVGAKNIQYF. The CDR3, as DNA: TGCGCCAGCAGCCAAGATATGGCGGAGGTGGGGGCCAAAAACATTCAGTACTTC.

The chain couples TRBV19 to TRBJ2-7; 10 bases fit TRBD2. The J segment lost 2 bases and the V segment lost 1 base, leaving 8 bases of the junction unmatched. CDR3 length: 17 amino acids. CDR1 and CDR2 from the germline V gene are LNHDA and SQIVND (reference sequence). The CDR3 coding sequence is TGTGCCAGTAGTATAGTCCTCATAGCGGGAGGAGCCTACGAGCAGTACTTC. It codes for CASSIVLIAGGAYEQYF.

This rearrangement joins TRBV9 to TRBJ2-2; 7 nucleotides agree with TRBD2. The germline V gene encodes CDR1 SGDLS and CDR2 YYNGEE. Trimming removed 3 bases from V and 0 bases from J; junction bases left unmatched: 2. The CDR3 covers 15 residues. CDR3 in DNA: TGTGCCAGCAGCGGGACTAGAGCGAACACCGGGGAGCTGTTTTTT. Translating gives CASSGTRANTGELFF. Variable domain in full (rest from reference TRBV9 and TRBJ2-2): DSGVTQTPKHLITATGQRVTLRCSPRSGDLSVYWYQQSLDQGLQFLIQYYNGEERAKGNILERFSAQQFPDLHSELNLSSLELGDSALYFCASSGTRANTGELFFGEGSRLTVL.

The genes are TRBV7-8 and TRBJ1-5, with 7 nucleotides matching TRBD1. Germline CDR1 reads SGHVS; CDR2 reads FQNEAQ. The V segment lost 2 bases and the J segment 2 bases; nucleotides outside the gene matches: 9. This CDR3 is 17 amino acids long. The CDR3: CASSLMAGGMGNQPQHF. The CDR3 nucleotides read TGTGCCAGCAGCTTAATGGCAGGGGGTATGGGCAATCAGCCCCAGCATTTT.

This chain links TRBV10-2 with TRBJ2-7, with 12 bases fitting TRBD2. The germline CDR1 and CDR2 sequences are WSHSY and SAAADI. CDR3 length: 15 residues. V lost 2 bases to trimming and J lost 3 bases; unmatched junction nucleotides: 2. The DNA for the CDR3 is TGCGCCAGCAGTGAGGGACTAGCGGGACTCTACGAGCAGTACTTC. Residues: CASSEGLAGLYEQYF.

This chain joins TRBV4-2 and TRBJ2-1; 8 nucleotides align to TRBD2. CDR1 and CDR2 (germline): LGHNA, YNFKEQ. This CDR3 is built from 15 residues. V lost 1 base and J lost 6; bases outside the gene matches: 5. This chain's CDR3 is CASSQALAVPNEQFF. The CDR3 bases are TGTGCCAGCAGCCAAGCACTAGCGGTACCCAATGAGCAGTTCTTC.

The V and J genes are TRBV19 and TRBJ2-1; TRBD1 matches at 8 bases. Unmatched junction bases numbered 13, after V lost 10 bases and J lost 5 bases. Germline values: CDR1 LNHDA, CDR2 SQIVND (reference sequence). The CDR3 has 15 amino acids. CDR3 amino acids: CATQLTGVEHNEQFF. The CDR3 DNA is TGTGCCACTCAATTGACAGGGGTGGAACACAATGAGCAGTTCTTC.